The next 6 T cell receptor beta chains were all read from a single sample in a study of cytomegalovirus exposure and HLA in healthy donors. PCR amplification relied on 60 Vbeta primers (plus 13 Jbeta primers). Measured with immunoSEQ multiplex PCR; TCRdb has only the in-frame clones, and not every one. The table lists roughly 200,000 clones, 70% to 80% of them singletons. The sample was PBMCs. These receptors all stem from a male donor in good health and CMV-seronegative.

The chain has TRBV4-2 and TRBJ1-6, with D unresolved. Trimming left V 11 bases short and J 2 bases short, with 19 bases between. This CDR3 contains 16 residues. CDR1 is LGHNA, CDR2 YNFKEQ, per germline. CDR3 bases: TGTGCCGTAGGCCTAAAAGGAGGCGCCTATAATTCACCCCTCCACTTT. It translates to CAVGLKGGAYNSPLHF.

The chain uses TRBV5-1 and TRBJ1-1; 7 bases align to TRBD1. Germline CDR1 and CDR2: SGHRS and YFSETQ. With V trimmed by 5 bases and J by 6 bases, 7 bases remained unmatched. The CDR3 extends over 13 amino acids. CDR3 nucleotides: TGCGCCAGCAGTCAGAGGCAGGGGGCTGAAGCTTTCTTT. It yields the protein CASSQRQGAEAFF.

This clone occurred a few times. The chain carries TRBV2 and TRBJ1-5; the match to TRBD1 covers 8 bases. The CDR3 is 13 amino acids. The germline V gene has CDR1 SNHLY and CDR2 FYNNEI. J was trimmed by 9 bases and V by 6 bases; bases with no gene match: 7. The CDR3 DNA is TGTGCCAGCAGGGACAGGGTCGGAGGGCCCCAGCATTTT. Protein: CASRDRVGGPQHF.

In the case of this clone: At one end the junction does not follow the germline gene, possibly because of a read error. The same CDR3 arises from other DNA sequences in this sample as well. The CDR3 nucleotides read TGTGCCAGCAGCTACTCACCTAGCCGTTCCTACAATGAGCAGTTCTTC. It is translated as CASSYSPSRSYNEQFF. The genes are TRBV6-5 and TRBJ2-1; D is perhaps TRBD2 (5 bases). The CDR3 spans 16 residues. Germline V gene lookup returns CDR1 MNHEY and CDR2 SVGAGI.

The CDR3 here is CASSYSPPGQGYEQYF. In nucleotides, the CDR3 is TGTGCCAGCAGTTACTCGCCACCGGGACAGGGGTACGAGCAGTACTTC. The chain uses TRBV6-5 and TRBJ2-7, with TRBD1 matching 10 bases. This CDR3 has 16 amino acids. The ends lost 0 bases at V and 4 bases at J; junction bases unmatched: 6. Per the germline V gene, CDR1 is MNHEY and CDR2 is SVGAGI.

The chain employs TRBV10-1 and TRBJ2-1, with 7 nucleotides matching TRBD1. CDR1 is WNHNN, CDR2 SYGVQD, per germline (reference sequence). J lost 7 bases, V lost 8 bases, and 14 bases had no gene match. This CDR3 has 15 amino acids. The CDR3 region is CASLVTGPFINEQFF. The CDR3 DNA sequence: TGCGCCAGCCTGGTGACAGGGCCCTTCATAAATGAGCAGTTCTTC.